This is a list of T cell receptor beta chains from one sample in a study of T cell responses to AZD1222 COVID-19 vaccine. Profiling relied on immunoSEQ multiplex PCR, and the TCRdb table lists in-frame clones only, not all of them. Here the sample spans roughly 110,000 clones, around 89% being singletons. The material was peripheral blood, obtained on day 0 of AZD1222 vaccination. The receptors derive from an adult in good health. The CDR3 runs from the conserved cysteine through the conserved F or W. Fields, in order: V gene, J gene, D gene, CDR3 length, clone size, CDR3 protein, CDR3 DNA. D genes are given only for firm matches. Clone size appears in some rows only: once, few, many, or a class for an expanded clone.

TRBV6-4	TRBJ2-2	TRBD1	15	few	CASSPGQGDFGELFF	TGTGCCAGCAGTCCGGGACAGGGGGACTTCGGGGAGCTGTTTTTT
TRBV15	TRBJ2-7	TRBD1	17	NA	CATSSPSGTGLSYEQYF	TGTGCCACCAGCAGCCCCTCCGGGACAGGTCTTTCCTACGAGCAGTACTTC
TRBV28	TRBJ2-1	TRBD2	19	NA	CASRTRRGTSGSSYNEQFF	TGTGCCAGCAGGACCAGGCGTGGGACTAGCGGGAGTTCCTACAATGAGCAGTTCTTC
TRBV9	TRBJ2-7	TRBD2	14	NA	CASSALAGVGEQYF	TGTGCCAGCAGCGCCCTAGCGGGAGTTGGGGAGCAGTACTTC
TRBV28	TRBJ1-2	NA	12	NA	CASSTPNYGYTF	TGTGCCAGCAGTACACCAAACTATGGCTACACCTTC
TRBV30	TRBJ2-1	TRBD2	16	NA	CAWRTSGMSSYNEQFF	TGTGCCTGGAGGACTAGCGGGATGAGCTCCTACAATGAGCAGTTCTTC
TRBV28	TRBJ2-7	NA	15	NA	CASSLQGPGLYEQYF	TGTGCCAGCAGTCTCCAGGGTCCCGGACTTTACGAGCAGTACTTC
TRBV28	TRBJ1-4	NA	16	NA	CASSLQGISTNEKLFF	TGTGCCAGCAGCCTTCAGGGGATTTCAACTAATGAAAAACTGTTTTTT
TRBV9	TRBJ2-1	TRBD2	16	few	CASSLGSGRSYNEQFF	TGTGCCAGCAGCCTGGGTAGCGGGAGATCCTACAATGAGCAGTTCTTC
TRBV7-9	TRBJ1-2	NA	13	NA	CASSLALQKGYTF	TGTGCCAGCAGCTTAGCCCTCCAGAAAGGCTACACCTTC
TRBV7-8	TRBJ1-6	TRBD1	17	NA	CASSTRTGGGLNSPLHF	TGTGCCAGCAGCACCAGGACAGGGGGTGGTTTGAATTCACCCCTCCACTTT
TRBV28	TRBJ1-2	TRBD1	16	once	CASSLRTGILSNGYTF	TGTGCCAGCAGTTTGAGGACAGGGATACTTTCTAATGGCTACACCTTC
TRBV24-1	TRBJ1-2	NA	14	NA	CATSDFGEAYGYTF	TGTGCCACCAGTGATTTCGGGGAGGCCTATGGCTACACCTTC
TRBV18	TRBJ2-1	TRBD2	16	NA	CASSPERDMSYNEQFF	TGTGCCAGCTCACCTGAGCGGGATATGTCCTACAATGAGCAGTTCTTC
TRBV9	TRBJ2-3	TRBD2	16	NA	CASSGVAGGVTDTQYF	TGTGCCAGCAGCGGGGTAGCGGGAGGTGTCACAGATACGCAGTATTTT
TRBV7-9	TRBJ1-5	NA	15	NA	CASSPRDGSNQPQHF	TGTGCCAGCAGCCCCCGGGACGGTAGCAATCAGCCCCAGCATTTT
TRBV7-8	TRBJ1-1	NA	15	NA	CASSPLAQLNTEAFF	TGTGCCAGCAGCCCCCTGGCTCAGCTGAACACTGAAGCTTTCTTT
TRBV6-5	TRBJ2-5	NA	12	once	CASLDRRAPQYF	TGTGCCAGCCTTGACCGGCGGGCTCCCCAGTACTTC
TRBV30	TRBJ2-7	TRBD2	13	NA	CACSGLVGFEQYF	TGTGCCTGTTCCGGACTAGTCGGCTTCGAGCAGTACTTC
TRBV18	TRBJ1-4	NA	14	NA	CASSPRSTNEKLFF	TGTGCCAGCTCACCAAGGTCAACTAATGAAAAACTGTTTTTT
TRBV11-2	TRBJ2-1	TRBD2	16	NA	CASSYPAGAPYNEQFF	TGTGCCAGCAGCTATCCAGCGGGAGCCCCCTACAATGAGCAGTTCTTC
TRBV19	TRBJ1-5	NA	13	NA	CASTLGGHQPQHF	TGTGCCAGTACCTTGGGAGGTCATCAGCCCCAGCATTTT
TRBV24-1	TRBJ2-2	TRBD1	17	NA	CATSDFGQGARNGELFF	TGTGCCACCAGTGATTTTGGGCAGGGGGCAAGGAACGGGGAGCTGTTTTTT
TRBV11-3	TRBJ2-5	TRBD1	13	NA	CASSFGQEETQYF	TGTGCCAGCAGCTTCGGACAGGAGGAGACCCAGTACTTC
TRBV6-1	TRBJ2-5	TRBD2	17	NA	CASSDPRLAGFGETQYF	TGTGCCAGCAGTGACCCGCGACTAGCGGGATTTGGGGAGACCCAGTACTTC
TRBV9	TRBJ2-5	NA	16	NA	CASSPGTLVRQETQYF	TGTGCCAGCAGCCCCGGGACGCTGGTTAGGCAAGAGACCCAGTACTTC
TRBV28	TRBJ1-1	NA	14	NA	CASSLFAERTEAFF	TGTGCCAGCAGTTTATTCGCGGAAAGGACTGAAGCTTTCTTT
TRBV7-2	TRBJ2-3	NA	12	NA	CASSPSTDTQYF	TGTGCCAGCAGCCCTTCTACAGATACGCAGTATTTT
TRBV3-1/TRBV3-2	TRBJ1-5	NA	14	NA	CASSHQGSNQPQHF	TGTGCCAGCAGCCACCAGGGAAGCAATCAGCCCCAGCATTTT
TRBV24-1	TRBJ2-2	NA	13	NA	CATSVSTTGELFF	TGTGCCACCAGTGTTTCTACCACCGGGGAGCTGTTTTTT
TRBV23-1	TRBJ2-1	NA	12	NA	CASIPCGNEQFF	TGCGCCAGCATCCCGTGTGGGAATGAGCAGTTCTTC
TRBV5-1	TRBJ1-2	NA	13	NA	CASSAATVYGYTF	TGCGCCAGCAGCGCCGCGACAGTCTATGGCTACACCTTC
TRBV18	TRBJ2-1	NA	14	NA	CASSPPSEYNEQFF	TGTGCCAGCTCACCACCGAGCGAGTACAATGAGCAGTTCTTC
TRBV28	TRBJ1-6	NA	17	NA	CASSPSGRSSYNSPLHF	TGTGCCAGCTCCCCTTCCGGGAGGAGCTCCTATAATTCACCCCTCCACTTT
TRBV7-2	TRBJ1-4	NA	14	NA	CASSLELSRGKLFF	TGTGCCAGCAGCTTAGAATTATCTAGGGGAAAACTGTTTTTT
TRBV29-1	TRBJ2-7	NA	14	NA	CSVSRDITSYEQYF	TGCAGCGTCTCCCGGGACATAACCTCCTACGAGCAGTACTTC
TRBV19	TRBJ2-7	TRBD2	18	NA	CASSIRLAGDPVSYEQYF	TGTGCCAGTAGTATAAGACTAGCGGGGGATCCAGTCTCCTACGAGCAGTACTTC
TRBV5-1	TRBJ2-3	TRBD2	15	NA	CASTLLAGGPNTQYF	TGCGCCAGCACCCTACTAGCGGGAGGGCCGAATACGCAGTATTTT
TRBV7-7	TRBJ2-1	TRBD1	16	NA	CASSLGTGASYNEQFF	TGTGCCAGCAGCTTAGGGACAGGGGCCTCCTACAATGAGCAGTTCTTC
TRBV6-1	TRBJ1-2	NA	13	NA	CASSERPLVSYTF	TGTGCCAGCAGTGAGCGGCCGCTCGTCAGCTACACCTTC
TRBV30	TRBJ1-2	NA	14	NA	CAGRGQASNYGYTF	TGTGCCGGCCGGGGCCAGGCTAGTAACTATGGCTACACCTTC
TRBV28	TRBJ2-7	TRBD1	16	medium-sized	CASSHRDRGPSYEQYF	TGTGCCAGCAGTCACCGGGACAGGGGGCCCTCCTACGAGCAGTACTTC
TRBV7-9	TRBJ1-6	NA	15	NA	CASSAPLQRRSPLHF	TGTGCCAGCAGCGCTCCGCTACAGAGGCGTTCACCCCTCCACTTT
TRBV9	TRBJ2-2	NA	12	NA	CASSWGTGELFF	TGTGCCAGCAGCTGGGGCACCGGGGAGCTGTTTTTT
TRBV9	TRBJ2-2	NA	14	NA	CASSVLVGSGELFF	TGTGCCAGCAGCGTACTAGTCGGGTCCGGGGAGCTGTTTTTT
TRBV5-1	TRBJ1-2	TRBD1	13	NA	CASSRDRVNGYTF	TGCGCCAGCAGCCGGGACAGGGTGAACGGCTACACCTTC
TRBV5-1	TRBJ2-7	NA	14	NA	CASSDNDGWKEQYF	TGCGCCAGCAGCGACAACGACGGGTGGAAAGAGCAGTACTTC